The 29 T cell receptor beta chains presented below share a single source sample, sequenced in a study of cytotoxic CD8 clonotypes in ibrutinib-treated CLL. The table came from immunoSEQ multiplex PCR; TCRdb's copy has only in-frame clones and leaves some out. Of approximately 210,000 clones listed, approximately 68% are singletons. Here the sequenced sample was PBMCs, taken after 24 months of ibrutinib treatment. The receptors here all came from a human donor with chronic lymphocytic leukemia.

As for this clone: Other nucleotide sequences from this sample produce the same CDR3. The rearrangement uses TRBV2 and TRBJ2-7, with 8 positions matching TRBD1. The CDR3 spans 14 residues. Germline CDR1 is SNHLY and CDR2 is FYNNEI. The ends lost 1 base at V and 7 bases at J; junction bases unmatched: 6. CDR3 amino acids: CASSEGQGTYEQYF. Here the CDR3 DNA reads TGTGCCAGCAGTGAAGGACAGGGGACTTATGAGCAGTACTTC.

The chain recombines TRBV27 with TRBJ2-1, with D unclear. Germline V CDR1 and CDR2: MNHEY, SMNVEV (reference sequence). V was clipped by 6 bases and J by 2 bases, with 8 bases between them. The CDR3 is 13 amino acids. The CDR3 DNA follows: TGTGCCAGCAGAAGTTCCCCCTACAATGAGCAGTTCTTC. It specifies CASRSSPYNEQFF.

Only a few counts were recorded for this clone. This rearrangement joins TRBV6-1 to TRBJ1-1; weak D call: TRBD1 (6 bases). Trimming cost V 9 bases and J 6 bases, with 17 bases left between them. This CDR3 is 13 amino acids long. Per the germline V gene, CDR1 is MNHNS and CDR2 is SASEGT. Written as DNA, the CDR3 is TGTGCCAGTCCGGGGGCCCAGGGGTCTGAAGCTTTCTTT. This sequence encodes CASPGAQGSEAFF.

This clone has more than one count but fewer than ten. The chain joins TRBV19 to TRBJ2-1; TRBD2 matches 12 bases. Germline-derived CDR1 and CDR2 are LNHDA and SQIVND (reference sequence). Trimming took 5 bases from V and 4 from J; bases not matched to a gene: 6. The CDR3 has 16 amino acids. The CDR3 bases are TGTGCCAGTAGTCCTCGGACTAGCGGGAAATACAATGAGCAGTTCTTC. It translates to CASSPRTSGKYNEQFF. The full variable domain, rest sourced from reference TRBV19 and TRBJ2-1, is DGGITQSPKYLFRKEGQNVTLSCEQNLNHDAMYWYRQDPGQGLRLIYYSQIVNDFQKGDIAEGYSVSREKKESFPLTVTSAQKNPTAFYLCASSPRTSGKYNEQFFGPGTRLTVL.

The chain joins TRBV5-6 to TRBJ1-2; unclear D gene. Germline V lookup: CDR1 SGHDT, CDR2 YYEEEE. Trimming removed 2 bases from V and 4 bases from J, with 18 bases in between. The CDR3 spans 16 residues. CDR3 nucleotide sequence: TGTGCCAGCAGCTTCAATATGGTGCAGAGTCGCTATGGCTACACCTTC. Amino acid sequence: CASSFNMVQSRYGYTF.

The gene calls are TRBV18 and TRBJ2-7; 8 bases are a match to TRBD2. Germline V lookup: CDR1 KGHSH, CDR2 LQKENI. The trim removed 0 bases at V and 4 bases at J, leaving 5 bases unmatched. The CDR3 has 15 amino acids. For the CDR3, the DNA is TGTGCCAGCTCACCACCTAGCGGGGAACGGTACGAGCAGTACTTC. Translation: CASSPPSGERYEQYF.

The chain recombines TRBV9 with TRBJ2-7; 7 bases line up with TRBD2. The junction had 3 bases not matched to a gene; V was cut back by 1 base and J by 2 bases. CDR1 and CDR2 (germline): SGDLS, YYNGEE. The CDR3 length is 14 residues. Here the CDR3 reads CASSVTGRPYEQYF. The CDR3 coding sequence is TGTGCCAGCAGCGTAACCGGGAGGCCCTACGAGCAGTACTTC.

CDR3 sequence (DNA): TGTGCCAGCAGTTTCCTTTCCTACGAGCAGTACTTC. Translated, it gives CASSFLSYEQYF. V gene TRBV28 combines with J gene TRBJ2-7, with D unresolved. Germline V gives CDR1 MDHEN, CDR2 SYDVKM. V was trimmed by 3 bases and J by 1 base, leaving 4 bases between them. The CDR3 is 12 residues long.

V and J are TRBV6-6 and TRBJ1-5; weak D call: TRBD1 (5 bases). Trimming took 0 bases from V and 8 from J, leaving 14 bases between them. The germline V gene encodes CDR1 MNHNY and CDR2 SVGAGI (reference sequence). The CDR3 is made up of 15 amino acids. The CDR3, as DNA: TGTGCCAGCAGTTACTCAGGTCAGGGTCTTGAGCCCCAGCATTTT. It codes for CASSYSGQGLEPQHF.

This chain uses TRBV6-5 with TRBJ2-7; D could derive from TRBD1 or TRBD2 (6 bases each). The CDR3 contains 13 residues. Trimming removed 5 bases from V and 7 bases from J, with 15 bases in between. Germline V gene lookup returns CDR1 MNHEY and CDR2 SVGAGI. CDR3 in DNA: TGTGCCAGCAGTGACTTCGGAGGGGGAGAGCAGTACTTC. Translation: CASSDFGGGEQYF.

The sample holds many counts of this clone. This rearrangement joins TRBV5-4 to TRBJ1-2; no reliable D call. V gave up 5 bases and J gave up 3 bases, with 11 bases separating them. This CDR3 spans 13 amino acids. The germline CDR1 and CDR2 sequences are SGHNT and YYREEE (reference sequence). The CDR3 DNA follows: TGTGCCAGCAGGATGGGGTGGGACTATGGCTACACCTTC. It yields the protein CASRMGWDYGYTF.

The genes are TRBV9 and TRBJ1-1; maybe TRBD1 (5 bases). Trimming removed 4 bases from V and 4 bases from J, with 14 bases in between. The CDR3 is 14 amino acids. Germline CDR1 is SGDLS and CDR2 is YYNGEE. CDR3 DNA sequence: TGTGCCAGCAGCTTAAGGGGTGGGGGCACTGAAGCTTTCTTT. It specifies CASSLRGGGTEAFF.

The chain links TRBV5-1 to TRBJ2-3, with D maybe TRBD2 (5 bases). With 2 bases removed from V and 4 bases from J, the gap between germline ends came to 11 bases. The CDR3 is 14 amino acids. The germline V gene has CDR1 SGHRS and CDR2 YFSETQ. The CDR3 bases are TGCGCCAGCAGCTTCGGGATCGGGGCAGATACGCAGTATTTT. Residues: CASSFGIGADTQYF.

CDR3 bases: TGTGCCTGGGGAGGACCGAAACCTATGGGCGGAAACACCATATATTTT. Its protein product is CAWGGPKPMGGNTIYF. The chain has TRBV30 and TRBJ1-3; D unclear. Trimming removed 5 bases at V and 4 bases at J, with 21 bases between. The CDR3 sequence is 16 residues long. Germline V lookup: CDR1 GTSNPN, CDR2 SVGIG (reference sequence).

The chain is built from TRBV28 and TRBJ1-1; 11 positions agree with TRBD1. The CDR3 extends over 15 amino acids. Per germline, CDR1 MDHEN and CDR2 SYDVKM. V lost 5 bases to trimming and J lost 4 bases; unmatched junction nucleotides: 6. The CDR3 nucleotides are TGTGCCAGCAGTAACCCAGGGACAGGGGGCACTGAAGCTTTCTTT. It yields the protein CASSNPGTGGTEAFF.

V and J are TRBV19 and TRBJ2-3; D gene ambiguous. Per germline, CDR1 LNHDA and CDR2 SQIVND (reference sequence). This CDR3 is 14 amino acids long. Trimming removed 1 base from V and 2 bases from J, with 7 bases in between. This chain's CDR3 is CASSIAGFTDTQYF. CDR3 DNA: TGTGCCAGTAGTATAGCGGGTTTCACAGATACGCAGTATTTT.

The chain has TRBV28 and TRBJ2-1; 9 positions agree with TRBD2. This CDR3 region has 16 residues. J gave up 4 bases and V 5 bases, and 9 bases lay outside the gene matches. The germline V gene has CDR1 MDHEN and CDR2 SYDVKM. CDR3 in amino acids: CASSTQTSGHYNEQFF. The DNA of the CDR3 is TGTGCCAGCAGTACCCAGACTAGCGGACATTACAATGAGCAGTTCTTC.

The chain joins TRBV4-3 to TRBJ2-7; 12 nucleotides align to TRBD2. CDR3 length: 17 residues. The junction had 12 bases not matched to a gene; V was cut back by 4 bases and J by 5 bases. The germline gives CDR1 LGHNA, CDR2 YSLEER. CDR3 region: CASSPRLAGVPGDEQYF. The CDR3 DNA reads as TGCGCCAGCAGCCCCCGACTAGCGGGAGTTCCCGGGGACGAGCAGTACTTC.

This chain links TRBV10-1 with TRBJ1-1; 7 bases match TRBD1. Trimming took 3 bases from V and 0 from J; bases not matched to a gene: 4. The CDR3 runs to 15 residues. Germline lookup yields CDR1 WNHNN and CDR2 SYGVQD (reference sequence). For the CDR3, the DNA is TGCGCCAGCAGTGACCCAGGGGGGATGAACACTGAAGCTTTCTTT. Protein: CASSDPGGMNTEAFF.

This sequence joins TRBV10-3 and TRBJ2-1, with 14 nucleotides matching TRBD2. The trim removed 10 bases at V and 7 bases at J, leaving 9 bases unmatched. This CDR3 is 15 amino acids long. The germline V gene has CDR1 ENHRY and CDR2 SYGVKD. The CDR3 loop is CATAGLAGEGNEQFF. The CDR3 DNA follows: TGTGCCACAGCGGGACTAGCGGGAGAAGGTAATGAGCAGTTCTTC.

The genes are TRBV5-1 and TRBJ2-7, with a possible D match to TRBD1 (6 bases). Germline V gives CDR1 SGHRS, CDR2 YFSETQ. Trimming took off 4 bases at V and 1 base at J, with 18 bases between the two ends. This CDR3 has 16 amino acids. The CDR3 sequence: CASSPVGQGLSYEQYF. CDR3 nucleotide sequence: TGCGCCAGCAGCCCTGTCGGGCAGGGGCTTTCCTACGAGCAGTACTTC.

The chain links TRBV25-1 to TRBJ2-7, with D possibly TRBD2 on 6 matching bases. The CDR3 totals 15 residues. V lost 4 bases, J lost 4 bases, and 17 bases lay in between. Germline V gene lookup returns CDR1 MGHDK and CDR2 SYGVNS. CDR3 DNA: TGTGCCAGCAGTGTGAGCGGGCAGGGACGTTACGAGCAGTACTTC. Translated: CASSVSGQGRYEQYF.

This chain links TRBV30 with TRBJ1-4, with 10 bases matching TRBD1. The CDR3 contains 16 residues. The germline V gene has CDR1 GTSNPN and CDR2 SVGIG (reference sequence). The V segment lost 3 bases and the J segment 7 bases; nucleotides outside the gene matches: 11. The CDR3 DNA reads TGTGCCTGGAGCCCTTCCGGGACAGGGGTTTCTGAAAAACTGTTTTTT. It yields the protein CAWSPSGTGVSEKLFF.

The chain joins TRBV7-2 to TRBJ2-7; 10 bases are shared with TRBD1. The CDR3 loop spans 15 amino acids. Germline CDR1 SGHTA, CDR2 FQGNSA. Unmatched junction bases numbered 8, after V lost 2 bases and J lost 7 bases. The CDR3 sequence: CASSLSGTGVYEQYF. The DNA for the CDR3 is TGTGCCAGCAGCTTAAGCGGGACAGGGGTGTATGAGCAGTACTTC.

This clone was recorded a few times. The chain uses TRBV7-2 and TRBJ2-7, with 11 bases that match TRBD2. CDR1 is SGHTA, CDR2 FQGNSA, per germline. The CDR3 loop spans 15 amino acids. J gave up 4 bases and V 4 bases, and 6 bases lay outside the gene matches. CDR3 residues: CASSYTGTSGYEQYF. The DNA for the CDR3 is TGTGCCAGCAGCTATACCGGGACTAGCGGTTACGAGCAGTACTTC.

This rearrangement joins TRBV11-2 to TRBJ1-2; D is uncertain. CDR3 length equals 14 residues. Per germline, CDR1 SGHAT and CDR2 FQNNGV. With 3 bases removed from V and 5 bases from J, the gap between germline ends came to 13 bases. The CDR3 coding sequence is TGTGCCAGCAGCTTTTTTGACGGAGGGTATGGCTACACCTTC. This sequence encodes CASSFFDGGYGYTF.

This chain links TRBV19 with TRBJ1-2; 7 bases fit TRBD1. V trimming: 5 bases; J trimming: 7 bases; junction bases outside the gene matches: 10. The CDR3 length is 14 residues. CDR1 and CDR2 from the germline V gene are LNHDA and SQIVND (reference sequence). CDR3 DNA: TGTGCCAGTAGTGAACGACAGGGAAGGTTTGGCTACACCTTC. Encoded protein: CASSERQGRFGYTF.

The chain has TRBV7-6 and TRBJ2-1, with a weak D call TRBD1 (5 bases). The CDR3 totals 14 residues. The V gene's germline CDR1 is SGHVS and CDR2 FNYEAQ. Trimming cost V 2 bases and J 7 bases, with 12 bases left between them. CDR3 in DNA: TGTGCCAGCAGCTTATTCAGGGTGGGAAATGAGCAGTTCTTC. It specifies CASSLFRVGNEQFF.

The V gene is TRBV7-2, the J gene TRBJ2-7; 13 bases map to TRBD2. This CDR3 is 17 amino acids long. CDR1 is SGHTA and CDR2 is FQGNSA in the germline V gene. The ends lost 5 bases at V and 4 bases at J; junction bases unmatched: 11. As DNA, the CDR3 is TGTGCCAGCAGCCCACACTCCCGGACTAGCGGGGGTTACGAGCAGTACTTC. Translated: CASSPHSRTSGGYEQYF.